The 7 T cell receptor beta chains below all came from one sample that was sequenced in a study of Ad26.COV2.S vaccination and SARS-CoV-2 variants. The table came from immunoSEQ multiplex PCR; TCRdb's copy has only in-frame clones and leaves some out. The table lists around 340,000 clones, about 85% of them singletons. Sample treatment: over 15 received Ad26.COV2.S at low or high dose, single or two shots; roughly five received placebo; per-sample allocation not given. Samples came from day 63 after the first vaccine or placebo injection. The sample in question was peripheral blood, obtained in a trial of Ad26.COV2.S vaccine versus placebo. The receptors come from a person between 18 and 65 years old who received the Ad26.COV2.S COVID-19 vaccine or a placebo.

The genes are TRBV19 and TRBJ1-1; D not certain. This CDR3 has 15 amino acids. Deletions cut 0 bases from V and 1 base from J, with 9 bases between. Germline CDR1 is LNHDA and CDR2 is SQIVND (reference sequence). For the CDR3, the DNA is TGTGCCAGTAGTATAGAGGCACACACGAACACTGAAGCTTTCTTT. Translation: CASSIEAHTNTEAFF.

About this clone: In the same sample, other DNA sequences code for this CDR3. The rearrangement links TRBV11-2 to TRBJ1-1; D remains unclear. This CDR3 has 13 amino acids. From germline, CDR1 is SGHAT and CDR2 FQNNGV. V lost 5 bases and J 2 bases, leaving 9 bases between the germline ends. The chain's CDR3 is CASSLSGNTEAFF. The CDR3 DNA reads TGTGCCAGCAGCCTGTCCGGTAACACTGAAGCTTTCTTT.

The rearrangement links TRBV4-3 to TRBJ1-1; no reliable D call. V was clipped by 0 bases and J by 2 bases, with 10 bases between them. Germline-derived CDR1 and CDR2 are LGHNA and YSLEER. CDR3 size: 15 residues. The CDR3 nucleotides are TGCGCCAGCAGCCAAGATGGGCAGTACAACACTGAAGCTTTCTTT. It yields the protein CASSQDGQYNTEAFF.

The chain recombines TRBV6-5 with TRBJ2-7; maybe TRBD2 (5 bases). Per germline, CDR1 MNHEY and CDR2 SVGAGI. The CDR3 is 13 amino acids. V lost 7 bases to trimming and J lost 2 bases, with 12 bases between them. CDR3 coding DNA: TGTGCCAGCACCCCGGAGCGGACCTACGAGCAGTACTTC. It specifies CASTPERTYEQYF.

The rearrangement joins TRBV19 to TRBJ2-2; TRBD2 agrees at 8 bases. Germline CDR1 is LNHDA and CDR2 is SQIVND (reference sequence). The V gene end was trimmed by 2 bases and the J gene end by 7 bases; junction bases not matched to a gene: 9. The CDR3 runs 16 residues. CDR3 DNA: TGTGCCAGTAGTATACCTACTAGCGGAATTGACGGGGAGCTGTTTTTT. The encoded protein is CASSIPTSGIDGELFF.

The V call is TRBV9, the J call TRBJ2-7; D is possibly TRBD2 (6 bases). The CDR3 sequence is 14 residues long. The V end was cut by 3 bases, the J end by 0 bases, with 10 bases between. Germline V lookup: CDR1 SGDLS, CDR2 YYNGEE. The CDR3 here is CASSDRETSYEQYF. The CDR3 nucleotides read TGTGCCAGCAGCGATCGGGAGACCTCCTACGAGCAGTACTTC.

V gene TRBV18 combines with J gene TRBJ1-1; 8 bases map to TRBD1. CDR3 size: 15 residues. The V gene's germline CDR1 is KGHSH and CDR2 LQKENI. With V trimmed by 2 bases and J by 4 bases, 6 bases remained unmatched. CDR3 in DNA: TGTGCCAGCTCACCATCAGGGGGCGTGAGCACTGAAGCTTTCTTT. Translated, it gives CASSPSGGVSTEAFF.